The 24 T cell receptor beta chains given below trace back to one sample, sequenced in a study of cytomegalovirus exposure and HLA in healthy donors. The PCR used 60 Vbeta and 13 Jbeta primers. Produced via immunoSEQ multiplex PCR; TCRdb's table is partial and in-frame only. The table lists around 140,000 clones, 79% of them singletons. The sequenced sample was PBMCs. The receptors shown here come from a male donor in good health and CMV-seronegative.

V usage is TRBV11-2 and J usage is TRBJ1-4; D remains unclear. The CDR3 is made up of 15 amino acids. Trimming left V 1 base short and J 8 bases short, with 14 bases between. The germline gives CDR1 SGHAT, CDR2 FQNNGV. The CDR3 is CASSLGQAFAEKLFF. The CDR3 coding sequence is TGTGCCAGCAGCTTAGGTCAGGCCTTTGCCGAAAAACTGTTTTTT.

This chain joins TRBV6-5 and TRBJ2-5, with D maybe TRBD1 (5 bases). The germline V gene has CDR1 MNHEY and CDR2 SVGAGI. The CDR3 has 15 residues. V dropped 2 bases and J dropped 5 bases, with 15 bases sitting between them. CDR3 sequence: CASSYRQHGWETQYF. The CDR3, as DNA: TGTGCCAGCAGTTACCGACAGCATGGATGGGAGACCCAGTACTTC.

The chain combines TRBV5-6 with TRBJ1-5, with TRBD1 as a possible D gene (5 bases). Trimming took 4 bases from V and 1 from J, leaving 12 bases between them. The CDR3 is 15 amino acids. Looked up from germline, CDR1 is SGHDT and CDR2 is YYEEEE. DNA of the CDR3: TGTGCCAGCAGCAATCGACAGAGAAGCAATCAGCCCCAGCATTTT. Its protein product is CASSNRQRSNQPQHF. Complete variable domain (other parts from reference TRBV5-6 and TRBJ1-5): DAGVTQSPTHLIKTRGQQVTLRCSPKSGHDTVSWYQQALGQGPQFIFQYYEEEERQRGNFPDRFSGHQFPNYSSELNVNALLLGDSALYLCASSNRQRSNQPQHFGDGTRLSIL.

The V gene is TRBV30, the J gene TRBJ1-2, with TRBD1 matching 10 bases. Germline-derived CDR1 and CDR2 are GTSNPN and SVGIG (reference sequence). The CDR3 is 15 amino acids. The V gene end was trimmed by 4 bases and the J gene end by 7 bases; junction bases not matched to a gene: 12. The CDR3: CAWKVWDRGEVGYTF. CDR3 DNA sequence: TGTGCCTGGAAGGTCTGGGACAGGGGTGAGGTTGGCTACACCTTC.

The chain recombines TRBV19 with TRBJ2-1; 7 bases fit TRBD2. J was trimmed by 0 bases and V by 5 bases; bases with no gene match: 7. The CDR3 length is 16 residues. Germline lookup yields CDR1 LNHDA and CDR2 SQIVND (reference sequence). The DNA of the CDR3 is TGTGCCAGTAGTCTGTACGGGGGGAGCTCCTACAATGAGCAGTTCTTC. This encodes CASSLYGGSSYNEQFF.

This sequence joins TRBV12-5 and TRBJ2-3; tentatively, D is TRBD1 (6 bases). The CDR3 sequence is 14 residues long. V dropped 6 bases and J dropped 4 bases, with 14 bases sitting between them. The germline V gene encodes CDR1 LGHNT and CDR2 FRNRAP. CDR3 nucleotides: TGTGCTAGTGGACCTAACAGGGCCGCAGATACGCAGTATTTT. Its protein product is CASGPNRAADTQYF.

This chain connects TRBV5-1 to TRBJ2-3, with D possibly matching TRBD1 (8 bases). The V gene lost 3 bases and the J gene lost 4 bases, with 12 bases spanning the gap. CDR3 length equals 14 residues. Germline CDR1 reads SGHRS; CDR2 reads YFSETQ. The CDR3 loop is CASSSTGGADTQYF. CDR3 bases: TGCGCCAGCAGCTCCACAGGGGGGGCAGATACGCAGTATTTT.

The CDR3 sequence: CASSRGLAGGQIYNEQFF. The CDR3 DNA reads TGCGCCAGCAGCCGAGGACTAGCGGGGGGCCAGATCTACAATGAGCAGTTCTTC. The rearrangement uses TRBV4-1 and TRBJ2-1; 14 bases agree with TRBD2. Germline V gives CDR1 MGHRA, CDR2 YSYEKL. CDR3 length equals 18 residues. J lost 3 bases, V lost 4 bases, and 8 bases had no gene match.

The V and J genes are TRBV21-1 and TRBJ2-7; the tabulated D call, TRBD2, remains unverified against the DNA. TRBV21-1 is given as a pseudogene. CDR3 length: 14 amino acids. The CDR3 spells CASSGGGRSYEQYF. The CDR3 DNA follows: TGTGCCAGCAGCGGAGGTGGCAGATCCTACGAGCAGTACTTC.

For this clone: An end of the junction differs from the germline gene, which may be a read error. The chain links TRBV7-9 to TRBJ2-3; 9 bases fit TRBD1. CDR3 length equals 12 residues. CDR1 is SEHNR, CDR2 FQNEAQ, per germline (reference sequence). The CDR3 bases are TGTTCCAGCAGAGAGACAGGGGGTACGCAGTATTTT. It is translated as CSSRETGGTQYF.

The chain has TRBV30 and TRBJ2-7; 15 nucleotides align to TRBD2. CDR3 size: 16 residues. V was pared by 1 base and J by 4 bases, with 5 bases of the junction left unmatched. CDR1 is GTSNPN, CDR2 SVGIG, per germline (reference sequence). CDR3 residues: CAWSGGTSGGSYEQYF. CDR3 nucleotides: TGTGCCTGGAGTGGGGGGACTAGCGGGGGGTCGTACGAGCAGTACTTC.

A note on this clone: At the DNA level, this CDR3 is encoded by other sequences in the same sample as well. The gene calls are TRBV11-3 and TRBJ1-1; D is uncertain. CDR3 length: 14 residues. V gave up 2 bases and J gave up 2 bases, with 9 bases separating them. CDR1 and CDR2 (germline): SGHNT, YENEEA. For the CDR3, the DNA is TGTGCCAGCAGCTTATCAGGTGTTAACACTGAAGCTTTCTTT. As protein: CASSLSGVNTEAFF.

V and J are TRBV7-2 and TRBJ1-2, with a tentative D call TRBD1 (6 bases). V lost 1 base and J 4 bases, leaving 10 bases between the germline ends. CDR3 length: 14 residues. Per germline, CDR1 SGHTA and CDR2 FQGNSA. The CDR3 reads CASSLGGRFYGYTF. Written as DNA, the CDR3 is TGTGCCAGCAGCTTAGGGGGGCGGTTCTATGGCTACACCTTC.

The V and J genes are TRBV18 and TRBJ1-4, with D maybe TRBD1 (5 bases). Germline V gives CDR1 KGHSH, CDR2 LQKENI. The CDR3 extends over 13 amino acids. V shed 6 bases and J shed 5 bases, with 10 bases lying between them. CDR3 coding DNA: TGTGCCAGCTCCCCGGGGGAGAATGAAAAACTGTTTTTT. Translated: CASSPGENEKLFF.

This clone was counted a few times. The chain joins TRBV4-2 to TRBJ1-5, with D possibly matching TRBD1 (6 bases). The V end was cut by 0 bases, the J end by 11 bases, with 23 bases between. Germline V gene lookup returns CDR1 LGHNA and CDR2 YNFKEQ. The CDR3 is 17 amino acids. CDR3 sequence (DNA): TGTGCCAGCAGCCAAGATGTTTCGGGGAGGGGGAGTCAAACCCAGCATTTT. This gives the protein CASSQDVSGRGSQTQHF.

The chain recombines TRBV7-2 with TRBJ2-7, with 7 nucleotides matching TRBD2. J lost 2 bases, V lost 1 base, and 2 bases had no gene match. In germline, CDR1 is SGHTA, CDR2 FQGNSA. CDR3 length equals 14 residues. This chain's CDR3 is CASSLGAGAYEQYF. CDR3 coding DNA: TGTGCCAGCAGCTTAGGGGCGGGGGCCTACGAGCAGTACTTC.

The chain is built from TRBV7-9 and TRBJ2-2, with a tentative D call TRBD2 (5 bases). The V and J ends lost 4 bases and 7 bases respectively, with 16 bases between them. The CDR3 has 15 amino acids. Germline-derived CDR1 and CDR2 are SEHNR and FQNEAQ (reference sequence). CDR3 region: CASSSPGIKGGELFF. In nucleotides, the CDR3 is TGTGCCAGCAGCTCCCCGGGAATAAAGGGCGGGGAGCTGTTTTTT.

The V and J genes are TRBV7-9 and TRBJ2-1, with TRBD1 identical over 12 bases. The CDR3 loop spans 15 amino acids. The germline CDR1 and CDR2 sequences are SEHNR and FQNEAQ (reference sequence). V lost 4 bases and J lost 13; bases outside the gene matches: 11. The CDR3 nucleotides read TGTGCCAGCAGCTCCGGGACAGGGGGCGCAAAAGAACAGTTCTTC. Encoded protein: CASSSGTGGAKEQFF. The full variable domain, completed using reference TRBV7-9 and TRBJ2-1, is DTGVSQNPRHKITKRGQNVTFRCDPISEHNRLYWYRQTLGQGPEFLTYFQNEAQLEKSRLLSDRFSAERPKGSFSTLEIQRTEQGDSAMYLCASSSGTGGAKEQFFGPGTRLTVL.

This clone was found a few times. V gene TRBV5-4 combines with J gene TRBJ1-6; D perhaps matches TRBD1 (6 bases). Trimming took 2 bases from V and 8 from J, leaving 14 bases between them. The CDR3 is 15 amino acids. Per germline, CDR1 SGHNT and CDR2 YYREEE (reference sequence). The CDR3 bases are TGTGCCAGCAGCTTCCAGGGGCCCTTGGATTCACCCCTCCACTTT. Encoded protein: CASSFQGPLDSPLHF.

The genes are TRBV5-8 and TRBJ1-1, with D maybe TRBD1 (5 bases). Germline-derived CDR1 and CDR2 are SGHTS and YDEGEE. Trimming stripped 0 bases from V and 4 bases from J, with 13 bases between. The CDR3 runs to 15 residues. CDR3 nucleotides: TGTGCCAGCAGCTTGGGGACGGGGGGTATCACTGAAGCTTTCTTT. Its translation: CASSLGTGGITEAFF.

In its sample, this clone was seen a few times. The chain recombines TRBV4-3 with TRBJ1-1; 8 bases agree with TRBD1. CDR3 length: 15 amino acids. Trimming at V came to 0 bases and at J to 4 bases, leaving 4 bases not matched to a gene. Germline CDR1 reads LGHNA; CDR2 reads YSLEER. The CDR3 nucleotides are TGCGCCAGCAGCCAAGATCAGGGGGCGAGCACTGAAGCTTTCTTT. Amino acids: CASSQDQGASTEAFF.

The rearrangement joins TRBV18 to TRBJ2-1, with D uncertain. This CDR3 has 13 amino acids. CDR1 is KGHSH, CDR2 LQKENI, per germline. Trimming shortened V by 0 bases and J by 5 bases, and 5 bases separated the two germline ends. The CDR3 spells CASSPPSHNEQFF. CDR3 in DNA: TGTGCCAGCTCACCACCGTCTCACAATGAGCAGTTCTTC.

This clone occurred once. This chain connects TRBV9 to TRBJ2-5; 10 bases align to TRBD1. The V gene's germline CDR1 is SGDLS and CDR2 YYNGEE. With V trimmed by 1 base and J by 5 bases, 5 bases remained unmatched. The CDR3 length is 15 residues. Written as DNA, the CDR3 is TGTGCCAGCAGCGTATTGGACAGGGGGTCTGAGACCCAGTACTTC. It codes for CASSVLDRGSETQYF. Filled out from reference TRBV9 and TRBJ2-5, the complete variable domain reads DSGVTQTPKHLITATGQRVTLRCSPRSGDLSVYWYQQSLDQGLQFLIQYYNGEERAKGNILERFSAQQFPDLHSELNLSSLELGDSALYFCASSVLDRGSETQYFGPGTRLLVL.

The rearrangement uses TRBV9 and TRBJ1-6; no clear D. The CDR3 sequence is 14 residues long. CDR1 is SGDLS, CDR2 YYNGEE, per germline. The ends were cut back, 4 bases at V and 9 bases at J, with 14 bases in the middle. The CDR3 loop is CASSTRMGSSPLHF. Here the CDR3 DNA reads TGTGCCAGCAGCACCCGGATGGGGAGTTCACCCCTCCACTTT.